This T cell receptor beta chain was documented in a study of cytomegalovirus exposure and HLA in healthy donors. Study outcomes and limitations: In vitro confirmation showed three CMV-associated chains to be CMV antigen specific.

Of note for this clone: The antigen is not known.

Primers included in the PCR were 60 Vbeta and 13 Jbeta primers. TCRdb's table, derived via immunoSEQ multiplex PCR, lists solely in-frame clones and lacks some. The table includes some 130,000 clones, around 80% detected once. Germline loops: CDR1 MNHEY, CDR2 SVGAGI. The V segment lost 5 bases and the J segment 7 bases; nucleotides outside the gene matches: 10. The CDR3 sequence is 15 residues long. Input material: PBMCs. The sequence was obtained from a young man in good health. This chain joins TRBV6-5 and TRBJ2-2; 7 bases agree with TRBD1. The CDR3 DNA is TGTGCCAGCAGTACAGACAGGGAATGGAGCGGGGAGCTGTTTTTT. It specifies CASSTDREWSGELFF.